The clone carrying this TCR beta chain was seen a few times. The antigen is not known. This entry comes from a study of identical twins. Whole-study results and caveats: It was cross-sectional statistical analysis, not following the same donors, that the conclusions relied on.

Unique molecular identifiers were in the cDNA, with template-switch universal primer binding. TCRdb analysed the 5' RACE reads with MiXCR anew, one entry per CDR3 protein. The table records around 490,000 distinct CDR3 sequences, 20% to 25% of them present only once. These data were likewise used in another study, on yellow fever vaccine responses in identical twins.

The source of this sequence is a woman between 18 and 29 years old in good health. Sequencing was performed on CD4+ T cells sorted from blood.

CDR3 nucleotide sequence: TGCGCCAGCAGGTCCGGCAGGGTCGGGGAGACCCAGTACTTC. Residues: CASRSGRVGETQYF. The chain has TRBV5-1 and TRBJ2-5, with D maybe TRBD1 (5 bases). From germline, CDR1 is SGHRS and CDR2 YFSETQ. V shed 5 bases and J shed 5 bases, with 16 bases lying between them. The CDR3 totals 14 residues. The full variable domain, with the rest looked up from reference TRBV5-1 and TRBJ2-5, is KAGVTQTPRYLIKTRGQQVTLSCSPISGHRSVSWYQQTPGQGLQFLFEYFSETQRNKGNFPGRFSGRQFSNSRSEMNVSTLELGDSALYLCASRSGRVGETQYFGPGTRLLVL.